This T cell receptor beta chain was sequenced for a study of T cell responses to AZD1222 COVID-19 vaccine. Libraries were prepared by immunoSEQ multiplex PCR; TCRdb keeps only in-frame clonotypes and omits some of them. The sample comprises more than 150,000 clones, around 85% of which are singletons, and 6.9% rests with the top ten. This CDR3 region has 13 residues. V lost 2 bases and J lost 8, with 7 bases in between. Germline V gene sequence: CDR1 MGHRA, CDR2 YSYEKL. Sequencing was performed on peripheral blood, taken after recovery from COVID-19. The clonotype originates from an adult who had recovered from COVID-19. The rearrangement joins TRBV4-1 to TRBJ1-6; tentative D call: TRBD1 (5 bases). CDR3 sequence: CASSQLRDSPLHF. The DNA of the CDR3 is TGCGCCAGCAGCCAACTCAGGGATTCACCCCTCCACTTT.